This entry lists 22 T cell receptor beta chains sequenced from one sample in a study of T cells in Graves' hyperthyroidism and ophthalmopathy. Amplification of TCR beta CDR3 regions used RNA as the template. When the TCR CDR3 underwent first-round RT-PCR, the HTBI primer set was used. Via MiXCR, TCRdb re-called the multiplex PCR reads, giving one row per CDR3 protein. The table lists some 500,000 distinct CDR3 sequences, roughly a quarter of them singletons, with approximately 11% in the top ten. Sequencing input: blood. The receptor set was obtained from a woman between 25 and 40 years old with Graves' ophthalmopathy.

Only a few counts were recorded for this clonotype. Given a much more abundant clone one base away, this may be a read error. The rearrangement joins TRBV28 to TRBJ2-2, with TRBD2 as a possible D gene (5 bases). The CDR3 runs to 13 residues. Looked up from germline, CDR1 is MDHEN and CDR2 is SYDVKM. Trimming shortened V by 3 bases and J by 5 bases, and 7 bases separated the two germline ends. The CDR3 region has the DNA TGTGCCAGCAGTTTGTGGGAGACCGGGGAGCTGTTTTTT. Amino acid sequence: CASSLWETGELFF.

This clonotype was seen ten or more times. The chain is built from TRBV20-1 and TRBJ1-1; a weak D match, TRBD1 (5 bases). The V and J ends lost 1 base and 2 bases respectively, with 11 bases between them. This CDR3 has 14 residues. Per the germline V gene, CDR1 is DFQATT and CDR2 is SNEGSKA (reference sequence). CDR3 sequence reads: CSARVLGENTEAFF. The CDR3 nucleotides read TGCAGTGCTAGAGTTTTAGGGGAAAACACTGAAGCTTTCTTT.

The sample holds many counts of this clonotype. CDR3 loop: CASSLREDMNTEAFF. The CDR3 DNA follows: TGTGCCAGCAGCTTACGGGAAGATATGAACACTGAAGCTTTCTTT. The chain joins TRBV7-8 to TRBJ1-1; no reliable D call. CDR1 SGHVS and CDR2 FQNEAQ come from the germline V gene. The V end lost 2 bases, the J end lost 0 bases, and 10 bases lay between the germline ends. This CDR3 spans 15 amino acids.

Many counts were recorded for this clonotype. The chain joins TRBV28 to TRBJ2-5; D unclear. Per germline, CDR1 MDHEN and CDR2 SYDVKM. V gave up 4 bases and J gave up 4 bases, with 13 bases separating them. The CDR3 loop spans 14 amino acids. CDR3 residues: CASSSGPRLETQYF. DNA of the CDR3: TGTGCCAGCAGTTCAGGACCGCGTCTAGAGACCCAGTACTTC.

The V gene is TRBV25-1, the J gene TRBJ2-6; 9 positions match TRBD2. V lost 4 bases, J lost 0 bases, and 10 bases stayed unmatched. The CDR3 totals 19 residues. Germline-derived CDR1 and CDR2 are MGHDK and SYGVNS. CDR3: CASSAVAGAIDSGANVLTF. In DNA, the CDR3 is TGTGCCAGCAGTGCCGTAGCGGGAGCGATAGACTCTGGGGCCAACGTCCTGACTTTC. The complete variable domain, with remaining parts taken from reference TRBV25-1 and TRBJ2-6, reads EADIYQTPRYLVIGTGKKITLECSQTMGHDKMYWYQQDPGMELHLIHYSYGVNSTEKGDLSSESTVSRIRTEHFPLTLESARPSHTSQYLCASSAVAGAIDSGANVLTFGAGSRLTVL.

This clonotype was seen at least ten times. The J gene is TRBJ1-5, the V gene TRBV20-1, with D tentatively TRBD1 (5 bases). Germline CDR1 DFQATT, CDR2 SNEGSKA (reference sequence). The CDR3 spans 15 residues. The germline V and J ends were trimmed by 3 bases and 3 bases, with 15 bases remaining between them. The CDR3 sequence is CSASSGGKNNQPQHF. CDR3 DNA sequence: TGCAGTGCTAGTTCGGGGGGTAAAAACAATCAGCCCCAGCATTTT.

This clonotype showed up many times. This chain joins TRBV20-1 and TRBJ1-5; 9 bases align to TRBD1. The germline V gene encodes CDR1 DFQATT and CDR2 SNEGSKA (reference sequence). The J segment lost 5 bases and the V segment lost 7 bases, leaving 12 bases of the junction unmatched. This CDR3 is built from 15 residues. The chain's CDR3 is CSVIPGQGDHQPQHF. In DNA form, the CDR3 reads TGCAGTGTCATTCCGGGACAGGGTGATCATCAGCCCCAGCATTTT.

This clonotype was counted many times. The chain couples TRBV19 to TRBJ1-1; the D gene is possibly TRBD1 (6 bases). The germline V gene encodes CDR1 LNHDA and CDR2 SQIVND (reference sequence). The V and J ends lost 4 bases and 1 base respectively, with 13 bases between them. The CDR3 sequence is 15 residues long. Written as DNA, the CDR3 is TGTGCCAGTAGTACAACGGGACACCCGAACACTGAAGCTTTCTTT. It codes for CASSTTGHPNTEAFF.

This clonotype was observed at least ten times. V and J are TRBV29-1 and TRBJ1-1; D ambiguous. Germline V CDR1 and CDR2: SQVTM, ANQGSEA. The CDR3 loop spans 12 amino acids. Trimming removed 1 base at V and 0 bases at J, with 3 bases between. In nucleotides, the CDR3 is TGCAGCGTTGAAGGTCTGAACACTGAAGCTTTCTTT. Its protein is CSVEGLNTEAFF.

The chain employs TRBV19 and TRBJ1-2, with 7 bases matching TRBD1. CDR3 length: 13 residues. Germline V CDR1 and CDR2: LNHDA, SQIVND (reference sequence). V lost 7 bases to trimming and J lost 5 bases; unmatched junction nucleotides: 7. The CDR3 DNA reads TGTGCCAGTAAGGGACAGTGGTGGTATGGCTACACCTTC. This codes for CASKGQWWYGYTF.

The chain joins TRBV5-1 to TRBJ2-5, with TRBD1 matching over 7 bases. Germline CDR1 reads SGHRS; CDR2 reads YFSETQ. CDR3 length equals 14 residues. Trimming removed 7 bases from V and 1 base from J; junction bases left unmatched: 7. CDR3 residues: CASGPDRTQETQYF. For the CDR3, the DNA is TGCGCCAGCGGCCCGGACAGGACCCAAGAGACCCAGTACTTC.

This clonotype was seen more than once but under ten times. The CDR3 spells CASSLSRGGIYEQYF. The CDR3 region has the DNA TGCGCCAGCAGCTTATCCCGGGGGGGAATCTACGAGCAGTACTTC. The chain is built from TRBV5-1 and TRBJ2-7; 8 nucleotides agree with TRBD2. Trimming at V came to 2 bases and at J to 3 bases, leaving 7 bases not matched to a gene. The CDR3 loop spans 15 amino acids. Per germline, CDR1 SGHRS and CDR2 YFSETQ.

This clonotype was counted only a few times. The V call is TRBV12-3 or TRBV12-4, the J call TRBJ1-2; 9 nucleotides line up with TRBD1. The CDR3 runs 16 residues. Trimming took 0 bases from V and 7 from J; bases not matched to a gene: 9. The CDR3 spells CASSLAYTGGQVGYTF. The CDR3 DNA reads TGTGCCAGCAGTTTAGCGTACACAGGGGGCCAGGTTGGCTACACCTTC.

The V call is TRBV19, the J call TRBJ2-5; 7 bases are shared with TRBD2. Germline V gene sequence: CDR1 LNHDA, CDR2 SQIVND (reference sequence). This CDR3 spans 15 amino acids. The V segment lost 6 bases and the J segment 6 bases; nucleotides outside the gene matches: 13. In nucleotides, the CDR3 is TGTGCCAGTAGCTCGGGCGGGAGCAGTCGTAAGACCCAGTACTTC. It encodes CASSSGGSSRKTQYF.

The chain employs TRBV20-1 and TRBJ2-7, with D unresolved. The germline CDR1 and CDR2 sequences are DFQATT and SNEGSKA (reference sequence). The CDR3 consists of 13 residues. With 5 bases removed from V and 3 bases from J, the gap between germline ends came to 14 bases. CDR3 nucleotides: TGCAGTGCTGGCGAGACGCGGAACTACGAGCAGTACTTC. Protein: CSAGETRNYEQYF.

The chain employs TRBV7-3 and TRBJ2-5, with TRBD1 matching over 12 bases. The germline V gene has CDR1 SGHTA and CDR2 FQGTGA. This CDR3 contains 17 residues. Trimming took 0 bases from V and 9 from J; bases not matched to a gene: 11. CDR3 protein: CASSLTGQGASLYPQYF. For the CDR3, the DNA is TGTGCCAGCAGCTTAACGGGACAGGGGGCGTCCTTATATCCCCAGTACTTC.

This clonotype was counted many times. The V call is TRBV7-2, the J call TRBJ2-7; TRBD2 might be the D (5 bases). The V end lost 5 bases, the J end lost 6 bases, and 8 bases lay between the germline ends. The CDR3 extends over 11 amino acids. From germline, CDR1 is SGHTA and CDR2 FQGNSA. The CDR3 sequence is CASSNSVEQYF. The CDR3 nucleotides read TGTGCCAGCAGCAATAGCGTCGAGCAGTACTTC.

As to this clonotype: One junction end does not reproduce the germline sequence, and a read error may be involved. V and J are TRBV19 and TRBJ2-5; 10 nucleotides line up with TRBD2. Germline CDR1 and CDR2: LNHDA and SQIVND (reference sequence). This CDR3 is 17 amino acids long. Written as DNA, the CDR3 is TGTGCCAATAGTCCCCCCACTAGCGGGATGAACCAAGAGACCCAGCACTTC. It codes for CANSPPTSGMNQETQHF.

This clonotype showed up many times. The chain recombines TRBV6-5 with TRBJ2-2; weak D call: TRBD2 (5 bases). The CDR3 is made up of 15 amino acids. Germline V gives CDR1 MNHEY, CDR2 SVGAGI. Trimming left V 6 bases short and J 5 bases short, with 16 bases between. Here the CDR3 reads CASSSDGLHTGELFF. Here the CDR3 DNA reads TGTGCCAGCAGCTCGGACGGACTGCATACCGGGGAGCTGTTTTTT.

This clonotype was seen many times. The genes are TRBV28 and TRBJ2-2; D is perhaps TRBD2 (6 bases). Trimming pared 6 bases from V and 8 bases from J, leaving 13 bases between. Germline V gives CDR1 MDHEN, CDR2 SYDVKM. This CDR3 spans 13 amino acids. CDR3 sequence reads: CASRGTPTGELFF. CDR3 bases: TGTGCCAGCAGGGGGACTCCCACGGGGGAGCTGTTTTTT.

At least ten counts were recorded for this clonotype. CDR3 sequence reads: CASSGTEFYEQYF. The CDR3 coding sequence is TGTGCCAGCTCCGGGACTGAATTTTACGAGCAGTACTTC. The chain uses TRBV28 and TRBJ2-7; possibly TRBD2 for D (6 bases). The germline gives CDR1 MDHEN, CDR2 SYDVKM. This CDR3 is 13 amino acids long. Trimming pared 8 bases from V and 4 bases from J, leaving 15 bases between.

This clonotype was counted many times. The chain carries TRBV20-1 and TRBJ1-5; the match to TRBD1 covers 11 bases. In germline, CDR1 is DFQATT, CDR2 SNEGSKA (reference sequence). With V trimmed by 3 bases and J by 12 bases, 19 bases remained unmatched. The CDR3 runs 17 residues. CDR3 nucleotides: TGCAGTGCTAGGGATCCGGGACAGGGGGAGGTGCTTAGGCTCCAGCATTTT. Translation: CSARDPGQGEVLRLQHF.